These 26 T cell receptor beta chains were sequenced from one sample in a study of cytomegalovirus exposure and HLA in healthy donors. Amplification used 60 Vbeta primers and 13 Jbeta primers. Profiled with immunoSEQ multiplex PCR; TCRdb holds only in-frame clones, not every one. The sample records more than 120,000 clones, approximately 80% being singletons. The source material was PBMCs. The receptors come from a woman aged 40-49 years in good health and CMV-seropositive.

CDR3 loop: CASTLVDTQYF. The CDR3, as DNA: TGTGCCAGCACTCTAGTAGATACGCAGTATTTT. The V and J genes are TRBV2 and TRBJ2-3, with unresolved D. Per germline, CDR1 SNHLY and CDR2 FYNNEI. This CDR3 is built from 11 residues. Trimming shortened V by 7 bases and J by 5 bases, and 7 bases separated the two germline ends.

The J gene is TRBJ2-1, the V gene TRBV28; 13 bases line up with TRBD2. CDR3 length: 15 amino acids. Germline CDR1 and CDR2: MDHEN and SYDVKM. V dropped 7 bases and J dropped 7; count of bases not matched to a gene: 7. CDR3 protein: CASTGLAGVWNEQFF. CDR3 in DNA: TGTGCCAGCACCGGACTAGCGGGAGTTTGGAATGAGCAGTTCTTC.

The chain combines TRBV10-3 with TRBJ2-3; TRBD2 matches at 8 bases. With 10 bases clipped from V and 2 bases from J, the junction kept 8 bases outside the gene matches. The CDR3 loop spans 14 amino acids. The germline V gene has CDR1 ENHRY and CDR2 SYGVKD. The CDR3 sequence is CATTPLADTDTQYF. The DNA of the CDR3 is TGTGCCACGACCCCACTAGCGGACACAGATACGCAGTATTTT.

V and J are TRBV7-2 and TRBJ2-2, with 7 bases lining up with TRBD2. This CDR3 has 17 residues. CDR1 is SGHTA, CDR2 FQGNSA, per germline. J lost 1 base, V lost 3 bases, and 8 bases had no gene match. This CDR3 reads CASSFVGSSGNTGELFF. In DNA form, the CDR3 reads TGTGCCAGCAGCTTTGTAGGTTCTAGCGGGAACACCGGGGAGCTGTTTTTT.

This clone came up a few times. This chain joins TRBV5-1 and TRBJ2-7, with TRBD2 matching over 8 bases. Trimming at V came to 4 bases and at J to 2 bases, leaving 5 bases not matched to a gene. The CDR3 has 14 residues. Germline assignment: CDR1 SGHRS and CDR2 YFSETQ. CDR3 loop: CASSPTSGTYEQYF. Written as DNA, the CDR3 is TGCGCCAGCAGCCCCACTAGCGGCACCTACGAGCAGTACTTC.

The chain joins TRBV14 to TRBJ1-4; D possibly corresponds to TRBD1 (6 bases). The CDR3 covers 14 residues. V was shortened by 4 bases and J by 7 bases, with 13 bases between the two germline ends. Looked up from germline, CDR1 is SGHDN and CDR2 is FVKESK. The CDR3 nucleotides read TGTGCCAGCAGCCTCCAGGGGTGGGGTGAAAAACTGTTTTTT. Amino acids: CASSLQGWGEKLFF. Looking up the rest from reference TRBV14 and TRBJ1-4 gives the full variable domain: EAGVTQFPSHSVIEKGQTVTLRCDPISGHDNLYWYRRVMGKEIKFLLHFVKESKQDESGMPNNRFLAERTGGTYSTLKVQPAELEDSGVYFCASSLQGWGEKLFFGSGTQLSVL.

This clone occurred a few times. The chain combines TRBV4-1 with TRBJ2-4, with 8 nucleotides matching TRBD2. The germline gives CDR1 MGHRA, CDR2 YSYEKL. Trimming cost V 11 bases and J 3 bases; bases outside gene matches: 6. This CDR3 comprises 13 residues. The CDR3 DNA reads TGCGCCTCGTCCGGGGGGGGCAAAAACATTCAGTACTTC. Protein: CASSGGGKNIQYF.

In DNA form, the CDR3 reads TGTGCCAGCAGCCCCTCCCTAGCGCAGACAGATACGCAGTATTTT. It translates to CASSPSLAQTDTQYF. This sequence joins TRBV6-5 and TRBJ2-3, with a possible D match to TRBD2 (6 bases). Trimming removed 6 bases at V and 3 bases at J, with 16 bases between. The CDR3 is made up of 15 amino acids. From germline, CDR1 is MNHEY and CDR2 SVGAGI.

The chain couples TRBV5-1 to TRBJ2-3; TRBD1 matches 9 bases. Trimming at V came to 0 bases and at J to 4 bases, leaving 3 bases not matched to a gene. Germline V CDR1 and CDR2: SGHRS, YFSETQ. The CDR3 covers 15 residues. CDR3 nucleotides: TGCGCCAGCAGCTTGGACGGACAGGGGTCAGATACGCAGTATTTT. It specifies CASSLDGQGSDTQYF.

This sequence joins TRBV6-6 and TRBJ1-1, with 7 nucleotides matching TRBD1. Germline CDR1 and CDR2: MNHNY and SVGAGI (reference sequence). The CDR3 has 14 residues. V shed 7 bases, J shed 3 bases, and the junction held 8 bases outside the gene matches. CDR3 DNA sequence: TGTGCCAGCAAAAAACAGGGGTTGGACACTGAAGCTTTCTTT. Residues: CASKKQGLDTEAFF.

CDR3 residues: CASSPGTGKASYGYTF. In DNA, the CDR3 is TGTGCCAGCAGTCCCGGGACAGGGAAGGCCTCGTATGGCTACACCTTC. This rearrangement joins TRBV27 to TRBJ1-2; TRBD1 aligns across 9 bases. The CDR3 extends over 16 amino acids. The ends lost 5 bases at V and 5 bases at J; junction bases unmatched: 12. The germline V gene encodes CDR1 MNHEY and CDR2 SMNVEV (reference sequence).

CDR3 DNA: TGTGCCAGCAGCTACCGGGACAGCTATGGCTACACCTTC. Encoded protein: CASSYRDSYGYTF. The rearrangement joins TRBV7-2 to TRBJ1-2, with 7 bases that match TRBD1. The germline V gene encodes CDR1 SGHTA and CDR2 FQGNSA. CDR3 length: 13 amino acids. The V gene end was trimmed by 4 bases and the J gene end by 4 bases; junction bases not matched to a gene: 3. The variable domain in full, completed from reference TRBV7-2 and TRBJ1-2, reads GAGVSQSPSNKVTEKGKDVELRCDPISGHTALYWYRQSLGQGLEFLIYFQGNSAPDKSGLPSDRFSAERTGGSVSTLTIQRTQQEDSAVYLCASSYRDSYGYTFGSGTRLTVV.

The chain is built from TRBV5-4 and TRBJ2-5; unclear D gene. CDR1 SGHNT and CDR2 YYREEE come from the germline V gene (reference sequence). Trimming shortened V by 2 bases and J by 3 bases, and 8 bases separated the two germline ends. The CDR3 loop spans 13 amino acids. The CDR3 nucleotides are TGTGCCAGCAGCTTCGAGGTCGAAGAGACCCAGTACTTC. This encodes CASSFEVEETQYF.

This chain connects TRBV15 to TRBJ2-1; TRBD2 aligns across 7 bases. The CDR3 is 16 residues long. The V gene's germline CDR1 is LNHNV and CDR2 YYDKDF (reference sequence). With 6 bases clipped from V and 10 bases from J, the junction kept 18 bases outside the gene matches. Here the CDR3 reads CATSQELLAGLGEQFF. CDR3 DNA: TGTGCCACCAGTCAAGAATTATTAGCGGGCCTAGGGGAGCAGTTCTTC.

The CDR3 DNA follows: TGTGCCAGTAGTATTCCGGGACTAGAGACCCAGTACTTC. Its translation is CASSIPGLETQYF. The V call is TRBV19, the J call TRBJ2-5; weak D call: TRBD2 (6 bases). The germline V and J ends were trimmed by 3 bases and 4 bases, with 9 bases remaining between them. The CDR3 runs to 13 residues. The germline gives CDR1 LNHDA, CDR2 SQIVND (reference sequence).

The chain recombines TRBV10-3 with TRBJ1-5; the D gene is possibly TRBD1 (6 bases). Trimming removed 5 bases from V and 3 bases from J, with 11 bases in between. This CDR3 comprises 14 residues. Germline loops: CDR1 ENHRY, CDR2 SYGVKD. The CDR3 is CAISKGVANQPQHF. In DNA, the CDR3 is TGTGCCATCAGTAAGGGGGTTGCCAATCAGCCCCAGCATTTT.

This clone was seen only once. The chain is built from TRBV7-9 and TRBJ2-1; 10 nucleotides agree with TRBD2. The V gene end was trimmed by 1 base and the J gene end by 8 bases; junction bases not matched to a gene: 11. Germline loops: CDR1 SEHNR, CDR2 FQNEAQ (reference sequence). The CDR3 has 17 residues. In nucleotides, the CDR3 is TGTGCCAGCAGCTTAGATCTCTGGCTAGCGGGAGTAGATGAGCAGTTCTTC. Residues: CASSLDLWLAGVDEQFF.

The chain joins TRBV30 to TRBJ2-3, with D tentatively TRBD2 (6 bases). Germline assignment: CDR1 GTSNPN and CDR2 SVGIG (reference sequence). This CDR3 has 13 residues. Trimming took off 7 bases at V and 4 bases at J, with 15 bases between the two ends. This CDR3 reads CALTGSVADTQYF. The CDR3 region has the DNA TGTGCCTTAACCGGGAGTGTTGCAGATACGCAGTATTTT.

This clone was found once. V usage is TRBV5-1 and J usage is TRBJ2-7, with TRBD1 as a possible D gene (5 bases). Trimming took off 3 bases at V and 4 bases at J, with 17 bases between the two ends. The CDR3 is made up of 15 amino acids. In germline, CDR1 is SGHRS, CDR2 YFSETQ. In nucleotides, the CDR3 is TGCGCCAGCAGCTCTGTAAGGGGCGGCTCGTACGAGCAGTACTTC. It is translated as CASSSVRGGSYEQYF.

The chain carries TRBV15 and TRBJ2-3; unclear D gene. V lost 2 bases to trimming and J lost 6 bases, with 9 bases between them. The CDR3 loop spans 13 amino acids. Germline-derived CDR1 and CDR2 are LNHNV and YYDKDF (reference sequence). CDR3 region: CATSRYGSDTQYF. CDR3 bases: TGTGCCACCAGCAGATACGGGTCTGATACGCAGTATTTT.

V is TRBV9 and J is TRBJ2-7, with TRBD2 matching 7 bases. Germline CDR1 reads SGDLS; CDR2 reads YYNGEE. V lost 5 bases to trimming and J lost 5 bases; unmatched junction nucleotides: 7. The length of the CDR3 is 13 residues. This CDR3 is CASSPGGRDEQYF. In DNA form, the CDR3 reads TGTGCCAGCAGTCCCGGGGGGAGGGACGAGCAGTACTTC. Complete variable domain (other parts from reference TRBV9 and TRBJ2-7): DSGVTQTPKHLITATGQRVTLRCSPRSGDLSVYWYQQSLDQGLQFLIQYYNGEERAKGNILERFSAQQFPDLHSELNLSSLELGDSALYFCASSPGGRDEQYFGPGTRLTVT.

The chain carries TRBV14 and TRBJ1-2; 7 bases are a match to TRBD1. V was clipped by 4 bases and J by 4 bases; unmatched bases: 6. This CDR3 has 14 residues. CDR1 and CDR2 (germline): SGHDN, FVKESK. CDR3 sequence reads: CASSPYDRAYGYTF. Here the CDR3 DNA reads TGTGCCAGCAGCCCTTACGACAGGGCCTATGGCTACACCTTC.

The chain combines TRBV7-9 with TRBJ1-5; D not certain. The CDR3 has 13 residues. Per the germline V gene, CDR1 is SEHNR and CDR2 is FQNEAQ (reference sequence). Trimming cost V 5 bases and J 0 bases, with 5 bases left between them. The CDR3 nucleotides read TGTGCCAGCAGCCCTTATAGCAATCAGCCCCAGCATTTT. This encodes CASSPYSNQPQHF. Full variable domain (missing parts from reference TRBV7-9 and TRBJ1-5): DTGVSQNPRHKITKRGQNVTFRCDPISEHNRLYWYRQTLGQGPEFLTYFQNEAQLEKSRLLSDRFSAERPKGSFSTLEIQRTEQGDSAMYLCASSPYSNQPQHFGDGTRLSIL.

The chain is built from TRBV5-1 and TRBJ2-3; 10 nucleotides match TRBD1. Germline trimming cut 0 bases from V and 6 bases from J; bases unmatched to any gene: 19. Germline-derived CDR1 and CDR2 are SGHRS and YFSETQ. The CDR3 loop spans 20 amino acids. The DNA of the CDR3 is TGCGCCAGCAGCTTGGCCTACTGGGACAGGGGATTGAGGAGTCGCGATACGCAGTATTTT. Protein: CASSLAYWDRGLRSRDTQYF.

This chain links TRBV27 with TRBJ2-6; the D gene is possibly TRBD2 (6 bases). The CDR3 has 16 amino acids. Germline assignment: CDR1 MNHEY and CDR2 SMNVEV (reference sequence). V was clipped by 2 bases and J by 0 bases, with 8 bases between them. The CDR3 DNA reads TGTGCCAGCAGTTTAGGGGGGATCTCTGGGGCCAACGTCCTGACTTTC. As protein: CASSLGGISGANVLTF.

The count of this clone is one. J is TRBJ1-6 and V is TRBV7-9; no definite D call. The CDR3 is made up of 14 amino acids. CDR1 and CDR2 from the germline V gene are SEHNR and FQNEAQ (reference sequence). Trimming shortened V by 5 bases and J by 1 base, and 6 bases separated the two germline ends. In DNA form, the CDR3 reads TGTGCCAGCAGCCCGGGTTCCTATAATTCACCCCTCCACTTT. This sequence encodes CASSPGSYNSPLHF.